This T cell receptor beta chain was recorded in a study of T cell changes during pregnancy in multiple sclerosis. J was trimmed by 4 bases and V by 2 bases; bases with no gene match: 5. The V gene's germline CDR1 is SGHTA and CDR2 FQGTGA. This CDR3 region has 17 residues. Only in-frame clones appear in the TCRdb table, and some are missing; sequencing was by immunoSEQ multiplex PCR. This sample carries fewer than 75,000 clones, approximately 90% of them seen once, and the ten largest clones take around 3.5%. The chain employs TRBV7-3 and TRBJ2-3, with 14 positions matching TRBD2. This sample comprised peripheral blood, obtained after pregnancy. This TCR derives from a female donor in good health, enrolled as a control in a pregnancy study. CDR3 coding DNA: TGTGCCAGCAGCTTACGAGGGACTAGCGGGAGTCCAGATACGCAGTATTTT. This codes for CASSLRGTSGSPDTQYF.